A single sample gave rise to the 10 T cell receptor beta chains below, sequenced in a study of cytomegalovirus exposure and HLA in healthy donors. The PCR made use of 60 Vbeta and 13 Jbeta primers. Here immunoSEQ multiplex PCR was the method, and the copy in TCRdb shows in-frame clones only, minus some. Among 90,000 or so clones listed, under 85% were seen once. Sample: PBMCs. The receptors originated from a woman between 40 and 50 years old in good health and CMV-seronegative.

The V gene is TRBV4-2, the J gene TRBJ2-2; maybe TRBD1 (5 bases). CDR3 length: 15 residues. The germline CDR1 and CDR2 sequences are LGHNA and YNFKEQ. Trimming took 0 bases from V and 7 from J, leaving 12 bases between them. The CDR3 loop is CASSQDARANGELFF. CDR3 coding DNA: TGTGCCAGCAGCCAAGATGCCAGGGCGAACGGGGAGCTGTTTTTT.

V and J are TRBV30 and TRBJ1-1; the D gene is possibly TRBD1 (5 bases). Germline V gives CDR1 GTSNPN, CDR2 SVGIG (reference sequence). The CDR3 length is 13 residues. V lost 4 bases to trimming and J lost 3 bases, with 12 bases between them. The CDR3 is CAWMRGFHTEAFF. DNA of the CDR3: TGTGCCTGGATGCGGGGGTTTCACACTGAAGCTTTCTTT.

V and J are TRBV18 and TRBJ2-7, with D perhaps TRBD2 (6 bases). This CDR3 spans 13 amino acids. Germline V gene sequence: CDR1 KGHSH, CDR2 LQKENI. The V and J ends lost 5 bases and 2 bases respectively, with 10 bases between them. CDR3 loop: CASSAGRPYEQYF. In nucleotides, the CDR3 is TGTGCCAGCTCAGCTGGGAGGCCCTACGAGCAGTACTTC.

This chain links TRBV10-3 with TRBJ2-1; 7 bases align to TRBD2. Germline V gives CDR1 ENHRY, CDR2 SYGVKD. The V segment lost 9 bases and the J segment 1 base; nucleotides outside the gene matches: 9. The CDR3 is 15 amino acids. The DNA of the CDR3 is TGTGCCATTAGGGAGGGGACTTATTCCTACAATGAGCAGTTCTTC. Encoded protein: CAIREGTYSYNEQFF.

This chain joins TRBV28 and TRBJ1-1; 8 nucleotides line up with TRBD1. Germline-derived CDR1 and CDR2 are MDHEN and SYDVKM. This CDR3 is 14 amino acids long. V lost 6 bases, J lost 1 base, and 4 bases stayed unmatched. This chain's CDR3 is CASRTGAKNTEAFF. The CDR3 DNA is TGTGCCAGCAGGACAGGGGCCAAGAACACTGAAGCTTTCTTT.

The CDR3 bases are TGTGCCAGCAGGGTAGGGGGATCTGGAAACACCATATATTTT. It is translated as CASRVGGSGNTIYF. The V call is TRBV5-6, the J call TRBJ1-3; maybe TRBD1 (6 bases). Per the germline V gene, CDR1 is SGHDT and CDR2 is YYEEEE. The CDR3 covers 14 residues. The V end was cut by 5 bases, the J end by 1 base, with 10 bases between. Supplemented by reference TRBV5-6 and TRBJ1-3, the full variable domain reads DAGVTQSPTHLIKTRGQQVTLRCSPKSGHDTVSWYQQALGQGPQFIFQYYEEEERQRGNFPDRFSGHQFPNYSSELNVNALLLGDSALYLCASRVGGSGNTIYFGEGSWLTVV.

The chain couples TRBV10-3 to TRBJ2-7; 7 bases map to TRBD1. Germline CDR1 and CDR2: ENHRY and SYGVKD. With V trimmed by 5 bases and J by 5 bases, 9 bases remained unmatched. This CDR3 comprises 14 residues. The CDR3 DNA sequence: TGTGCCATCAGTTTTGACAGGGTAGCCAACGAGCAGTACTTC. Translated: CAISFDRVANEQYF.

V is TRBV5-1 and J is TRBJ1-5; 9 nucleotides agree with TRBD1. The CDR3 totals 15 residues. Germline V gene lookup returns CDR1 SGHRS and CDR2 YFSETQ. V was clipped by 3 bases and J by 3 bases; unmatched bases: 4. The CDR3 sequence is CASSWTGDINQPQHF. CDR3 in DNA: TGCGCCAGCAGCTGGACAGGGGACATCAATCAGCCCCAGCATTTT. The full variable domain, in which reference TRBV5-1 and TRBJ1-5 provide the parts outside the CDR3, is KAGVTQTPRYLIKTRGQQVTLSCSPISGHRSVSWYQQTPGQGLQFLFEYFSETQRNKGNFPGRFSGRQFSNSRSEMNVSTLELGDSALYLCASSWTGDINQPQHFGDGTRLSIL.

The CDR3 region is CASSLTTGPETQYF. As DNA, the CDR3 is TGTGCCAGCAGCCTGACGACAGGCCCAGAGACCCAGTACTTC. This chain uses TRBV7-6 with TRBJ2-5; TRBD1 might be the D (6 bases). The CDR3 runs 14 residues. Germline CDR1 and CDR2: SGHVS and FNYEAQ. Trimming left V 5 bases short and J 4 bases short, with 14 bases between.

The CDR3 region has the DNA TGTGCCATCAGGTCTAGCGGGAGCTACAATGAGCAGTTCTTC. This codes for CAIRSSGSYNEQFF. This chain uses TRBV10-3 with TRBJ2-1, with 10 bases that match TRBD2. V gave up 6 bases and J gave up 3 bases; unmatched junction bases: 2. CDR1 and CDR2 (germline): ENHRY, SYGVKD. There are 14 residues in the CDR3.